This TCR beta chain was profiled in a study of beta chain features in type 1 diabetes. Turning to the study itself: Age, gender and cell yields were alike across patients and healthy donors.

Sequenced material consisted of expressed TCRB transcripts (all of the isolated RNA was reverse transcribed). The protocol was immunoSEQ multiplex PCR, while the TCRdb copy is restricted to in-frame clones and leaves out a portion. The data hold roughly 140,000 clones, with 11% observed a single time. From germline, CDR1 is SGHRS and CDR2 YFSETQ. This CDR3 has 15 amino acids. Germline trimming cut 4 bases from V and 3 bases from J; bases unmatched to any gene: 6. This clone was seen at least ten times. Source material: central memory CD4+ T cells from blood. This clonotype originated in a man in his late teens or twenties in good health. The rearrangement joins TRBV5-1 to TRBJ2-3; 9 bases are shared with TRBD1. CDR3 protein: CASSRGQGTTDTQYF. As DNA, the CDR3 is TGCGCCAGCAGCCGTGGACAGGGGACGACAGATACGCAGTATTTT.